This T cell receptor beta chain appears in the sequencing data of a study of T-cell reconstitution after alpha-beta-depleted transplantation in children. A TCRbeta library incorporating unique molecular identifiers was prepared. TCRdb re-called the PCR reads with MiXCR, one entry per CDR3 protein. The sample carries about 72,000 distinct CDR3 sequences, about 7% recorded once. Germline V CDR1 and CDR2: SGHKS, YYEKEE (reference sequence). This CDR3 is 14 amino acids long. Trimming stripped 0 bases from V and 6 bases from J, with 12 bases between. The chain has TRBV5-5 and TRBJ1-1, with unresolved D. Sequences were derived from PBMCs from the stem cell graft donor, sampled from the stem cell graft. This sequence was found in a human donor who donated a stem cell graft to a child with acute lymphoblastic leukemia. The CDR3 spells CASSLEPISPEAFF. CDR3 bases: TGTGCCAGCAGCTTGGAACCCATCAGTCCTGAAGCTTTCTTT.